The 20 T cell receptor beta chains reported below all come from one sample, sequenced in a study of long-term antiretroviral therapy in people with HIV. Survey-level resolution applied to immunoSEQ assay v3.0. Some clones are missing from TCRdb's copy, which holds only in-frame ones; the method was immunoSEQ multiplex PCR. The repertoire holds about 31,000 clones, with roughly nine tenths as singletons. The sample consisted of unsorted PBMCs, taken around 5 years before starting antiretroviral therapy. The receptors stem from a man between 45 and 60 years old with HIV.

This clone was detected once. This chain links TRBV6-5 with TRBJ2-7; D is uncertain. Trimming shortened V by 2 bases and J by 2 bases, and 13 bases separated the two germline ends. This CDR3 spans 15 amino acids. The germline V gene has CDR1 MNHEY and CDR2 SVGAGI. For the CDR3, the DNA is TGTGCCAGCAGTTACAACCGGAAGTCAACCTACGAGCAGTACTTC. It specifies CASSYNRKSTYEQYF.

The gene calls are TRBV9 and TRBJ2-7; TRBD1 aligns across 9 bases. The CDR3 runs 16 residues. Per germline, CDR1 SGDLS and CDR2 YYNGEE. V was pared by 1 base and J by 6 bases, with 11 bases of the junction left unmatched. CDR3 in DNA: TGTGCCAGCAGCGTATCTACCGGGACAGGGTCGGGCGAGCAGTACTTC. This translates into CASSVSTGTGSGEQYF.

The J gene is TRBJ1-5, the V gene TRBV7-9; 9 bases line up with TRBD1. The junction had 5 bases not matched to a gene; V was cut back by 4 bases and J by 7 bases. The germline V gene encodes CDR1 SEHNR and CDR2 FQNEAQ (reference sequence). The CDR3 consists of 14 residues. CDR3 coding DNA: TGTGCCAGCAGCTCCGGGACAGGGTACCAGCCCCAGCATTTT. Residues: CASSSGTGYQPQHF.

The CDR3 loop is CASSLETGGTGELFF. The CDR3 DNA reads as TGTGCCAGCAGCTTAGAGACAGGGGGCACCGGGGAGCTGTTTTTT. The gene calls are TRBV11-1 and TRBJ2-2, with 9 bases identical to TRBD1. Germline CDR1 SGHAT, CDR2 FQDESV (reference sequence). The CDR3 length is 15 residues. The junction had 1 base not matched to a gene; V was cut back by 1 base and J by 4 bases. Variable domain in full (rest from reference TRBV11-1 and TRBJ2-2): EAEVAQSPRYKITEKSQAVAFWCDPISGHATLYWYRQILGQGPELLVQFQDESVVDDSQLPKDRFSAERLKGVDSTLKIQPAELGDSAMYLCASSLETGGTGELFFGEGSRLTVL.

The chain uses TRBV5-1 and TRBJ2-7; D might be TRBD2 (6 bases). V was pared by 4 bases and J by 3 bases, with 14 bases between. This CDR3 is built from 14 residues. Germline V gives CDR1 SGHRS, CDR2 YFSETQ. As DNA, the CDR3 is TGCGCCAGCAGCCCGCCGGAGGGAGGCTACGAGCAGTACTTC. Its protein is CASSPPEGGYEQYF.

This clone was seen only a few times. The chain recombines TRBV7-8 with TRBJ2-6; 7 nucleotides agree with TRBD1. The J segment lost 0 bases and the V segment lost 3 bases, leaving 8 bases of the junction unmatched. This CDR3 is built from 18 residues. Germline assignment: CDR1 SGHVS and CDR2 FQNEAQ. CDR3 DNA: TGTGCCAGCAGCTTGTGGGGGACAGCTTTCTCTGGGGCCAACGTCCTGACTTTC. Translated: CASSLWGTAFSGANVLTF.

The V and J genes are TRBV7-9 and TRBJ1-2; D perhaps matches TRBD1 (5 bases). Germline CDR1 and CDR2: SEHNR and FQNEAQ (reference sequence). V lost 0 bases and J lost 4, with 15 bases in between. The CDR3 runs 16 residues. The CDR3: CASSLAAGGSGYGYTF. CDR3 bases: TGTGCCAGCAGCTTAGCGGCCGGGGGATCGGGCTATGGCTACACCTTC.

This clone appeared a single time. CDR3: CASSALNRDQETQYF. Here the CDR3 DNA reads TGTGCCAGTAGTGCCCTAAACAGGGACCAAGAGACCCAGTACTTC. The chain carries TRBV19 and TRBJ2-5; D is possibly TRBD1 (6 bases). V was cut by 5 bases and J by 0 bases, with 13 bases left in between. CDR3 length: 15 amino acids. Per germline, CDR1 LNHDA and CDR2 SQIVND (reference sequence).

This clone has only a few counts. CDR3 bases: TGTGCCAGCAGTGGCAGCCGAACGACCGGGGAGCTGTTTTTT. It encodes CASSGSRTTGELFF. The V call is TRBV6-5, the J call TRBJ2-2; no clear D. The CDR3 totals 14 residues. The V end lost 5 bases, the J end lost 5 bases, and 12 bases lay between the germline ends. Germline V gives CDR1 MNHEY, CDR2 SVGAGI.

The rearrangement uses TRBV15 and TRBJ2-2, with 8 bases lining up with TRBD2. Germline CDR1 reads LNHNV; CDR2 reads YYDKDF (reference sequence). The length of the CDR3 is 17 residues. With 1 base clipped from V and 4 bases from J, the junction kept 8 bases outside the gene matches. The CDR3 is CATSRAGGPRGTGELFF. The CDR3, as DNA: TGTGCCACCAGCAGAGCGGGGGGGCCTCGTGGCACCGGGGAGCTGTTTTTT.

The CDR3 spells CASSDQFDRDQPQHF. In nucleotides, the CDR3 is TGTGCCAGCAGCGATCAGTTTGACAGGGATCAGCCCCAGCATTTT. The chain carries TRBV5-5 and TRBJ1-5; TRBD1 matches 7 bases. After removal of 4 bases from V and 5 bases from J, the junction contained 9 bases not matched to a gene. Germline V gives CDR1 SGHKS, CDR2 YYEKEE (reference sequence). The CDR3 runs 15 residues.

This chain connects TRBV4-1 to TRBJ2-3, with 10 positions matching TRBD2. With 4 bases clipped from V and 5 bases from J, the junction kept 9 bases outside the gene matches. This CDR3 is 16 amino acids long. Per the germline V gene, CDR1 is MGHRA and CDR2 is YSYEKL. The CDR3 DNA reads as TGCGCCAGCAGCCTGAGACTAGCGGGTCTTGGAGATACGCAGTATTTT. This encodes CASSLRLAGLGDTQYF.

The count of this clone is one. The gene calls are TRBV27 and TRBJ2-7, with D tentatively TRBD1 (5 bases). Trimming left V 11 bases short and J 3 bases short, with 14 bases between. The length of the CDR3 is 12 residues. CDR1 and CDR2 from the germline V gene are MNHEY and SMNVEV (reference sequence). The CDR3 DNA reads as TGTGCCTCGGCAGGGTCTAACTACGAGCAGTACTTC. It encodes CASAGSNYEQYF.

The J gene is TRBJ1-1, the V gene TRBV5-1, with 8 positions matching TRBD1. This CDR3 is 13 amino acids long. Germline V gives CDR1 SGHRS, CDR2 YFSETQ. Germline trimming cut 4 bases from V and 8 bases from J; bases unmatched to any gene: 7. The CDR3 is CASSLDRTGEAFF. As DNA, the CDR3 is TGCGCCAGCAGCCTGGACCGGACAGGGGAAGCTTTCTTT.

V is TRBV18 and J is TRBJ2-7; maybe TRBD1 (5 bases). This CDR3 region has 13 residues. Deletions cut 5 bases from V and 2 bases from J, with 10 bases between. Looked up from germline, CDR1 is KGHSH and CDR2 is LQKENI. This CDR3 is CASSSTETYEQYF. The CDR3 nucleotides read TGTGCCAGCTCATCGACAGAAACCTACGAGCAGTACTTC.

The chain employs TRBV7-9 and TRBJ2-7; 9 nucleotides align to TRBD2. V lost 1 base, J lost 6 bases, and 10 bases stayed unmatched. The germline V gene has CDR1 SEHNR and CDR2 FQNEAQ (reference sequence). The CDR3 runs to 16 residues. CDR3 region: CASSLGPSGIPAEQYF. The CDR3, as DNA: TGTGCCAGCAGCTTAGGCCCTAGCGGGATTCCTGCCGAGCAGTACTTC.

This clone occurred a few times. This rearrangement joins TRBV6-5 to TRBJ1-2, with 8 bases identical to TRBD1. The CDR3 is made up of 14 amino acids. V trimming: 6 bases; J trimming: 3 bases; junction bases outside the gene matches: 6. CDR1 MNHEY and CDR2 SVGAGI come from the germline V gene. The CDR3 nucleotides are TGTGCCAGCAGGAAAAACAGGGGGGACTATGGCTACACCTTC. Amino acids: CASRKNRGDYGYTF.

This clone was seen a single time. V usage is TRBV11-3 and J usage is TRBJ2-1; 9 bases match TRBD2. The germline CDR1 and CDR2 sequences are SGHNT and YENEEA. The CDR3 extends over 16 amino acids. Trimming at V came to 1 base and at J to 10 bases, leaving 11 bases not matched to a gene. CDR3 sequence reads: CASSLGVAGDRGEQFF. The CDR3 region has the DNA TGTGCCAGCAGCTTAGGGGTAGCGGGGGATCGGGGGGAGCAGTTCTTC.

The V and J genes are TRBV19 and TRBJ1-1; D not certain. V was trimmed by 5 bases and J by 6 bases, leaving 10 bases between them. The CDR3 has 12 amino acids. The germline CDR1 and CDR2 sequences are LNHDA and SQIVND (reference sequence). CDR3 in amino acids: CASSPQSAEAFF. The CDR3 nucleotides read TGTGCCAGTAGTCCCCAGTCCGCTGAAGCTTTCTTT.

In this sample, this clone turned up a few times. The V call is TRBV4-1, the J call TRBJ2-7; 10 bases are a match to TRBD2. CDR1 and CDR2 from the germline V gene are MGHRA and YSYEKL. The J segment lost 4 bases and the V segment lost 1 base, leaving 7 bases of the junction unmatched. The CDR3 has 16 residues. The CDR3 region is CASSQVPGLAAYEQYF. DNA of the CDR3: TGCGCCAGCAGCCAAGTCCCTGGACTAGCGGCTTACGAGCAGTACTTC.